This T cell receptor (beta chain) derives from a study of blood T cell repertoires in COVID-19. Whole-study context: Sites in the United States, Italy and Spain provided acute and convalescent COVID-19 samples. PBMCs, B-cell-depleted T cells, or T cells were the source of the cDNA or gDNA that made up the material.

This clone was counted once. This CDR3 contains 12 residues. Germline V CDR1 and CDR2: SQVTM, ANQGSEA. The ends were cut back, 4 bases at V and 0 bases at J, with 7 bases in the middle. In the source study's methods: Counts of nucleated cells, estimated from reference gene primer amplification, were obtained. Assay used: immunoSEQ multiplex PCR; TCRdb lists only in-frame clones, some missing. V, J and clone size derive from that table, while D and trimming were established from the DNA sequence. In the table there are tens of thousands of clones, roughly 83% of which are singletons. Seattle researchers signed up patients amid active infection and tracked them longitudinally.

Source material: peripheral blood. J is TRBJ2-7 and V is TRBV29-1; D is undetermined. This TCR came from a man aged 45-65 years with COVID-19, enrolled during active disease. The CDR3 DNA follows: TGCAGCGTTGGCGGCAGCTCCTACGAGCAGTACTTC. Encoded protein: CSVGGSSYEQYF.